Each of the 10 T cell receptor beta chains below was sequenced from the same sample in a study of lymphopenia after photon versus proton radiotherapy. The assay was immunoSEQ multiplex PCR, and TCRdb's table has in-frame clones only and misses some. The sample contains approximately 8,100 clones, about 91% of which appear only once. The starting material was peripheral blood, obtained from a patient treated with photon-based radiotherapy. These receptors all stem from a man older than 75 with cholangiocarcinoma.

The CDR3 protein is CASSLQGLGYGYTF. The CDR3, as DNA: TGTGCCAGCAGTTTACAGGGATTGGGCTATGGCTACACCTTC. The chain joins TRBV2 to TRBJ1-2; D might be TRBD1 (6 bases). Germline loops: CDR1 SNHLY, CDR2 FYNNEI. Trimming removed 5 bases from V and 4 bases from J, with 14 bases in between. The CDR3 is 14 residues long.

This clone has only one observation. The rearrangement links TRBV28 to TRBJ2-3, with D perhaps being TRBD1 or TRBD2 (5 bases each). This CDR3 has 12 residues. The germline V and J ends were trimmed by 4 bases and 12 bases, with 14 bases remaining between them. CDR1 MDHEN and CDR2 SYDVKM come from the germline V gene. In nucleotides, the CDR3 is TGTGCCAGCAGTTCCCGGGACGACGAACAGTATTTT. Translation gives CASSSRDDEQYF.

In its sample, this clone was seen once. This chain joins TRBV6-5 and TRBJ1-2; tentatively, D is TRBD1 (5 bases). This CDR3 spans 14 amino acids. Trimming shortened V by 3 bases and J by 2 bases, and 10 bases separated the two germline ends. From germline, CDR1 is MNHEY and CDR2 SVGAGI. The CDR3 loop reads CASSYKWGNYGYTF. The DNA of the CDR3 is TGTGCCAGCAGTTATAAGTGGGGGAACTATGGCTACACCTTC.

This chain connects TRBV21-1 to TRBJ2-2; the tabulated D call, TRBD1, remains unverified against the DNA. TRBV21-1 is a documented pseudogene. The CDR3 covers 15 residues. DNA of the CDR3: TGTGCCAGCAGCAAGTGGCCGAAGAACACCGGGGAGCTGTTTTTT. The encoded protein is CASSKWPKNTGELFF.

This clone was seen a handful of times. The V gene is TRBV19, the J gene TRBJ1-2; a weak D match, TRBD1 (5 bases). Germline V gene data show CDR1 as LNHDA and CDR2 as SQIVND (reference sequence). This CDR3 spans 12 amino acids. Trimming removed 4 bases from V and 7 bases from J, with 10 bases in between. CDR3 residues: CASSTREAGYTF. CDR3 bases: TGTGCCAGTAGTACCAGGGAAGCTGGCTACACCTTC.

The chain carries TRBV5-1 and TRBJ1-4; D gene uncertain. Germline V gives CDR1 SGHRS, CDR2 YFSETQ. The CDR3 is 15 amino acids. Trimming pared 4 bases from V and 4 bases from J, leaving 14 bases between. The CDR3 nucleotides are TGCGCCAGCAGCGATGGTGGGCGGGTTAATGAAAAACTGTTTTTT. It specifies CASSDGGRVNEKLFF.

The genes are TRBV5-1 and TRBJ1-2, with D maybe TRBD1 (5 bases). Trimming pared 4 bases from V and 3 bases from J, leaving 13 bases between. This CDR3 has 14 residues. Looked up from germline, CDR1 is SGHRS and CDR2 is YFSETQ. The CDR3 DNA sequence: TGCGCCAGCAGCCGATCGGGGCGCGACTATGGCTACACCTTC. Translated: CASSRSGRDYGYTF.

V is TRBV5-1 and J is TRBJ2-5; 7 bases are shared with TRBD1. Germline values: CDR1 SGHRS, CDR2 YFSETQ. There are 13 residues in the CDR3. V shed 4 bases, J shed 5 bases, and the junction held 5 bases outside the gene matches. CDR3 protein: CASSRQGGETQYF. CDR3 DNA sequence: TGCGCCAGCAGCCGACAGGGTGGGGAGACCCAGTACTTC.

Here the CDR3 DNA reads TGTGCCAGCAGACGCCGGGGACAGGAGAACACCGGGGAGCTGTTTTTT. It translates to CASRRRGQENTGELFF. This sequence joins TRBV6-6 and TRBJ2-2; 8 positions agree with TRBD1. This CDR3 has 16 residues. J lost 1 base, V lost 6 bases, and 7 bases had no gene match. Germline CDR1 MNHNY, CDR2 SVGAGI (reference sequence).

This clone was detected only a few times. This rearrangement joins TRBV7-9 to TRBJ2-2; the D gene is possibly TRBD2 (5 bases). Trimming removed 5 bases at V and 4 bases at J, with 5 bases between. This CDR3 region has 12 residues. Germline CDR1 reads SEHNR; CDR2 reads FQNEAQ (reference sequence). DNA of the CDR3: TGTGCCAGCAGCCGGGGCACCGGGGAGCTGTTTTTT. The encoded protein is CASSRGTGELFF.